One sample yielded the 17 T cell receptor beta chains listed below, sequenced in a study of T cell repertoires in cytomegalovirus infection. TCRdb processed the reads anew with MiXCR; each CDR3 protein has one entry. In the table there are about 530,000 distinct CDR3 sequences, approximately 25% of which are singletons. Sequences were obtained from PBMCs. These TCRs come from a human donor in good health (CMV status not recorded). Some clones in this sample may be carry-over from other donors' samples.

This clonotype was counted a few times. The chain couples TRBV10-3 to TRBJ2-6; D is undetermined. Germline V gene lookup returns CDR1 ENHRY and CDR2 SYGVKD. The germline V and J ends were trimmed by 8 bases and 0 bases, with 20 bases remaining between them. The CDR3 totals 18 residues. The CDR3 region is CAILSDGLSTSGANVLTF. The CDR3 DNA follows: TGTGCCATCTTAAGCGACGGTCTCTCTACCTCTGGGGCCAACGTCCTGACTTTC.

The V and J genes are TRBV7-9 and TRBJ2-1; D not certain. The ends were cut back, 1 base at V and 6 bases at J, with 7 bases in the middle. The CDR3 has 13 amino acids. Germline CDR1 reads SEHNR; CDR2 reads FQNEAQ (reference sequence). The CDR3 DNA sequence: TGTGCCAGCAGCTTAGGGACCCTCAATGAGCAGTTCTTC. It is translated as CASSLGTLNEQFF.

This clonotype was detected a few times. V is TRBV4-1 and J is TRBJ1-1; no clear D gene. V lost 4 bases to trimming and J lost 7 bases, with 16 bases between them. This CDR3 spans 14 amino acids. Germline V lookup: CDR1 MGHRA, CDR2 YSYEKL. CDR3 nucleotide sequence: TGCGCCAGCAGCCCGTCAGGATGGTTCGGTGAAGCTTTCTTT. Translating it yields CASSPSGWFGEAFF.

CDR3 DNA sequence: TGTGCCAGCAGTGGGTGGCAGGGGCGCGTAAATGAGCAGTTCTTC. Translating gives CASSGWQGRVNEQFF. The rearrangement links TRBV5-4 to TRBJ2-1; D is perhaps TRBD1 (6 bases). CDR3 size: 15 residues. Per germline, CDR1 SGHNT and CDR2 YYREEE (reference sequence). The V end lost 5 bases, the J end lost 7 bases, and 19 bases lay between the germline ends.

The rearrangement joins TRBV12-3 or TRBV12-4 to TRBJ1-1; a possible D gene is TRBD1 (6 bases). V gave up 5 bases and J gave up 6 bases, with 16 bases separating them. The CDR3 length is 14 residues. The CDR3 here is CASSPPRDTSEAFF. In DNA form, the CDR3 reads TGTGCCAGCAGTCCGCCCAGGGACACCTCTGAAGCTTTCTTT.

Many counts were recorded for this clonotype. The chain combines TRBV7-2 with TRBJ2-1, with 7 bases lining up with TRBD1. The CDR3 loop spans 14 amino acids. CDR1 SGHTA and CDR2 FQGNSA come from the germline V gene. After removal of 1 base from V and 10 bases from J, the junction contained 7 bases not matched to a gene. This CDR3 is CASSLGNRGREQFF. The CDR3 coding sequence is TGTGCCAGCAGCTTAGGGAACAGGGGTAGGGAGCAGTTCTTC.

This clonotype came up a few times. V and J are TRBV7-8 and TRBJ2-1; D remains unclear. Germline lookup yields CDR1 SGHVS and CDR2 FQNEAQ. The CDR3 covers 12 residues. Trimming stripped 8 bases from V and 5 bases from J, with 10 bases between. CDR3 nucleotide sequence: TGTGCCAGCGGTGGCGGAAACAATGAGCAGTTCTTC. Its protein product is CASGGGNNEQFF. The variable domain in full, completed from reference TRBV7-8 and TRBJ2-1, reads GAGVSQSPRYKVAKRGQDVALRCDPISGHVSLFWYQQALGQGPEFLTYFQNEAQLDKSGLPSDRFFAERPEGSVSTLKIQRTQQEDSAVYLCASGGGNNEQFFGPGTRLTVL.

The V gene is TRBV5-1, the J gene TRBJ2-1, with D possibly TRBD1 on 6 matching bases. Looked up from germline, CDR1 is SGHRS and CDR2 is YFSETQ. The CDR3 is made up of 16 amino acids. V dropped 3 bases and J dropped 5 bases, with 18 bases sitting between them. CDR3 coding DNA: TGCGCCAGCAGCTCGGGTGGGGGCCGGGCTAACAATGAGCAGTTCTTC. Encoded protein: CASSSGGGRANNEQFF.

This clonotype was counted ten times or more. V is TRBV7-6 and J is TRBJ1-1; no reliable D call. Trimming shortened V by 1 base and J by 2 bases, and 5 bases separated the two germline ends. The CDR3 contains 13 residues. Germline CDR1 and CDR2: SGHVS and FNYEAQ. The CDR3 coding sequence is TGTGCCAGCAGCTTAGATTATAACACTGAAGCTTTCTTT. This translates into CASSLDYNTEAFF.

In this sample, this clonotype turned up a few times. The CDR3 protein is CATSDVRTGGHYGYTF. CDR3 sequence (DNA): TGTGCCACCAGTGATGTCCGGACAGGGGGCCACTATGGCTACACCTTC. This rearrangement joins TRBV24-1 to TRBJ1-2, with 11 positions matching TRBD1. V shed 3 bases, J shed 3 bases, and the junction held 5 bases outside the gene matches. The CDR3 spans 16 residues. Per the germline V gene, CDR1 is KGHDR and CDR2 is SFDVKD.

The V and J genes are TRBV10-1 and TRBJ2-2, with no clear D. This CDR3 is 12 amino acids long. The V end was cut by 1 base, the J end by 7 bases, with 4 bases between. Germline CDR1 and CDR2: WNHNN and SYGVQD (reference sequence). The DNA of the CDR3 is TGCGCCAGCAGTGAGTTTGTCGGGGAGCTGTTTTTT. It specifies CASSEFVGELFF.

This chain connects TRBV10-3 to TRBJ2-1; 10 bases line up with TRBD2. The junction had 1 base not matched to a gene; V was cut back by 4 bases and J by 4 bases. This CDR3 has 14 residues. Germline V CDR1 and CDR2: ENHRY, SYGVKD. Written as DNA, the CDR3 is TGTGCCATCAGTGGAGCGGGAGGGTACAATGAGCAGTTCTTC. It translates to CAISGAGGYNEQFF.

This clonotype was detected only a few times. CDR3 amino acids: CASSQARTYYNEQFF. CDR3 nucleotide sequence: TGTGCCAGCAGCCAAGCACGGACTTATTACAATGAGCAGTTCTTC. The J gene is TRBJ2-1, the V gene TRBV14; D possibly corresponds to TRBD2 (5 bases). Trimming removed 1 base at V and 4 bases at J, with 11 bases between. Germline V gene data show CDR1 as SGHDN and CDR2 as FVKESK. This CDR3 contains 15 residues.

Turning to this clonotype: A read error is possible here, since a much larger clone lies one base away. The rearrangement uses TRBV7-2 and TRBJ1-2, with D possibly matching TRBD1 (5 bases). Trimming took 4 bases from V and 8 from J, leaving 17 bases between them. The CDR3 spans 14 residues. Germline loops: CDR1 SGHTA, CDR2 FQGNSA. CDR3 protein: CASSSARGGKGYTF. The DNA for the CDR3 is TGTGCCAGCAGCTCGGCGCGGGGCGGGAAGGGCTACACCTTC.

This clonotype was detected many times. This chain links TRBV7-3 with TRBJ2-3, with TRBD1 matching 7 bases. The CDR3 length is 15 residues. The V gene end was trimmed by 1 base and the J gene end by 1 base; junction bases not matched to a gene: 2. Germline V gives CDR1 SGHTA, CDR2 FQGTGA. In DNA, the CDR3 is TGTGCCAGCAGCTTAATGGGGACAGGCACAGATACGCAGTATTTT. Protein: CASSLMGTGTDTQYF.

The V and J genes are TRBV20-1 and TRBJ2-3, with 10 bases lining up with TRBD2. The germline V gene encodes CDR1 DFQATT and CDR2 SNEGSKA (reference sequence). This CDR3 region has 15 residues. Trimming removed 3 bases from V and 4 bases from J; junction bases left unmatched: 7. In DNA form, the CDR3 reads TGCAGTGCTAGCCCCCTAGCGGGAGTCGCAGATACGCAGTATTTT. It yields the protein CSASPLAGVADTQYF.

This clonotype was detected ten times or more. V and J are TRBV7-9 and TRBJ2-1; D call uncertain. CDR3 length: 13 amino acids. The germline V gene encodes CDR1 SEHNR and CDR2 FQNEAQ (reference sequence). Trimming stripped 2 bases from V and 8 bases from J, with 10 bases between. The CDR3 coding sequence is TGTGCCAGCAGCTTAAATAATGGTTATGAGCAGTTCTTC. Its protein product is CASSLNNGYEQFF.